This TCR beta chain was found in a study of neurological immune-mediated disorders. General observations from the study: The absence of any CDR3 amino acid sequence shared by expanded clones across subjects suggests that repertoires were private in all groups.

This clonotype was seen many times. What it binds is unknown. Germline V gene lookup returns CDR1 SGHVS and CDR2 FQNEAQ. With V trimmed by 5 bases and J by 0 bases, 5 bases remained unmatched. The CDR3 spans 15 residues. From the 5' RACE reads, TCRdb called clonotypes with MiXCR, one entry per CDR3 protein. Of about 24,000 distinct CDR3 sequences listed, roughly 12% are singletons. Source material: PBMCs. The sequence was obtained from a woman aged 40 to 49 with HTLV-1-associated myelopathy (HAM/TSP). The chain has TRBV7-8 and TRBJ2-3; TRBD2 matches 7 bases. The chain's CDR3 is CASSLMGGSTDTQYF. CDR3 nucleotides: TGTGCCAGCAGCCTAATGGGGGGGAGCACAGATACGCAGTATTTT.